The sequence of this T cell receptor beta chain was determined in a study of T-cell memory formation after mild COVID-19. Per the germline V gene, CDR1 is SGHTA and CDR2 is FQGTGA. This CDR3 is built from 15 residues. With 5 bases clipped from V and 4 bases from J, the junction kept 9 bases outside the gene matches. Using its own MiXCR run on the 5' RACE reads, TCRdb lists one record per CDR3 protein. The sample holds about 430,000 distinct CDR3 sequences; roughly 18% are singletons and the top ten take around a fifth. The sequencing sample was made of PBMCs or a T cell subset sorted from them (not recorded which). The TCR comes from a man younger than 35 who had mild COVID-19 (a few samples of this study predate the infection). Cell type and time point are not known. The rearrangement joins TRBV7-3 to TRBJ1-1, with 8 positions matching TRBD1. The CDR3 DNA follows: TGTGCCAGCAGCGCAGATAGACAGGGGAGCACTGAAGCTTTCTTT. Protein sequence: CASSADRQGSTEAFF. Complete variable domain (other parts from reference TRBV7-3 and TRBJ1-1): GAGVSQTPSNKVTEKGKYVELRCDPISGHTALYWYRQSLGQGPEFLIYFQGTGAADDSGLPNDRFFAVRPEGSVSTLKIQRTERGDSAVYLCASSADRQGSTEAFFGQGTRLTVV.